This is a list of T cell receptor beta chains from one sample in a study of blood T cells in healthy people across ages. Via MiXCR, TCRdb re-called the 5' RACE reads, giving one row per CDR3 protein. The data show 1.8 million or so distinct CDR3 sequences, about 39% seen once. The sample taken for sequencing was blood. These receptors were taken from a human donor in good health. Each CDR3 is given without its conserved first and last residue. The D gene is left open where the match is weak.

d_call	v_call	cdr3_aa
-	TRBV7-9	ASNNGAFYEQY
-	TRBV29-1	SVGQQRTDTQY
-	TRBV6-5	ASSDRWSVSPLH
-	TRBV6-5	ASSYVGDKGSNYGYT
-	TRBV7-2	ASSLVLRGHDTQY
TRBD1	TRBV12-3/TRBV12-4	ASSLTLGQGNYGYT
TRBD2	TRBV4-3	ASSQGRLAQQY
-	TRBV7-3	ASSFKGQDTDTQY
TRBD2	TRBV7-3	ASSIGTSGDTQY
TRBD1	TRBV29-1	SVEGIRDRDLLEQY
-	TRBV5-1	ASSLVPEDEKLF
-	TRBV6-6	ASSYRDREKLF
TRBD1	TRBV9	ASSSSRGQDTIY
-	TRBV20-1	SAPAGRESSFEQY
TRBD1	TRBV12-3/TRBV12-4	ASSRTGTGGDEQY
-	TRBV5-1	ASKSSPDSNQPRH
-	TRBV4-3	ASSLDKGWGETQY
TRBD1	TRBV11-2	ASSFFLGTGGYEQY
-	TRBV24-1	ATTNGRATEAF
TRBD1	TRBV4-3	ASSQEQGVGEKLF
-	TRBV6-2/TRBV6-3	ASAEALPAYTEAF
-	TRBV12-3/TRBV12-4	ASSSPGLQETSGELF
TRBD1	TRBV7-3	ASSRSGGNEQF
TRBD1	TRBV7-2	ASSQDRGSYNEQY
-	TRBV6-2/TRBV6-3	ASSYVDFWNEQF
-	TRBV10-3	ATRRQVLVEQY
-	TRBV12-5	ASAPSAPFLNEAF
-	TRBV3-1	ASSLQRTEAF
-	TRBV29-1	SVDSPDYGYT
-	TRBV25-1	ASSTRGSTDTQY
-	TRBV5-1	ASSLEGVDEQY
-	TRBV12-3/TRBV12-4	ASRRQALSEQY
TRBD1	TRBV6-2/TRBV6-3	ASSYLQRTGSYWGWLGYT
-	TRBV5-1	ASSPREGPNYGYT
-	TRBV12-3/TRBV12-4	ASSLAGEAVTEAF
-	TRBV20-1	SAVDGGNYGYT
-	TRBV5-1	ASSFEDGYGYT
TRBD1	TRBV7-3	ASSYRGPGANVLT
-	TRBV2	ASSRGPGTYEQY
-	TRBV7-9	ASRDPMQGNHNEQF
-	TRBV2	ASSEAGACGTLY
TRBD1	TRBV20-1	SARGGTGGQPQH
TRBD2	TRBV20-1	SAGGRNYEQY